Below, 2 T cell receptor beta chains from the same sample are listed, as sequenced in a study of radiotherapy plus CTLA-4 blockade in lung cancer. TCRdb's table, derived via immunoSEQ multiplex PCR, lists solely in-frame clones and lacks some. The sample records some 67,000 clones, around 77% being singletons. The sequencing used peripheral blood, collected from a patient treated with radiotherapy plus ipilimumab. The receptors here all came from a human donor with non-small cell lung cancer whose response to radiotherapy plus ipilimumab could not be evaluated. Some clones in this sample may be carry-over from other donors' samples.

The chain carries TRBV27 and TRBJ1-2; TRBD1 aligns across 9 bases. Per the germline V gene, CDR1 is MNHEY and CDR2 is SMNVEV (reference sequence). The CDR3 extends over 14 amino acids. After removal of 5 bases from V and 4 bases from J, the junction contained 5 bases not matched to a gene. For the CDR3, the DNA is TGTGCCAGCAGTCCCGGACAGGGGTTCTATGGCTACACCTTC. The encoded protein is CASSPGQGFYGYTF.

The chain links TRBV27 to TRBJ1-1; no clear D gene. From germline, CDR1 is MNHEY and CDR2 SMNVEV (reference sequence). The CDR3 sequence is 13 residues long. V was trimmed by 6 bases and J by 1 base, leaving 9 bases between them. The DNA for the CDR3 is TGTGCCAGCAGAACAGATTCGAACACTGAAGCTTTCTTT. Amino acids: CASRTDSNTEAFF.